Below, one TCR beta chain is given with its context. Antigen specificity is unknown. Genomic DNA served as template for TCR beta VDJ and CDR3 profiling. TCRdb ran MiXCR on the reads and lists one entry per CDR3 protein. The repertoire has about 180,000 distinct CDR3 sequences, under 50% of them found once; the top ten carry around 2%. These data belong to a study of CD8+CD57+ T cells in acquired aplastic anemia. About the study: DNA recovered from sorted CD4+ and CD8+ cells had a mean of approximately 3.5 ug.

Overall study findings and caveats: Patients did not significantly differ from controls in CD8+ Simpson's diversity.

Before being chosen for sequencing, patients had shown CD8+CD57+ cell expansion by flow cytometry. Deletions cut 1 base from V and 5 bases from J, with 12 bases between. This CDR3 is 14 amino acids long. Germline loops: CDR1 MNHEY, CDR2 SVGAGI. What was sequenced was sorted CD4+, CD8+, or CD8+CD57+ T cells (not recorded which) from PBMCs. The origin of this receptor is a human donor with aplastic anemia. V gene TRBV6-5 combines with J gene TRBJ2-7, with a possible D match to TRBD2 (6 bases). The CDR3 region is CASSYWGEGNEQYF. The CDR3 DNA follows: TGTGCCAGCAGTTACTGGGGGGAAGGGAACGAGCAGTACTTC.